These 21 T cell receptor beta chains originate from one sample sequenced in a study of molecular identifiers for immune sequencing clone quantification. Each CDR3 protein is one row after TCRdb ran MiXCR on the PCR reads. This sample has about half a million distinct CDR3 sequences; 25% occur once, and the top ten carry just over 0.75%. The sequenced sample was naive CD8+ T cells from blood, with Jurkat cell RNA spiked in. Subset indicated: FACS-sorted CD8+CD4-CCR7+CD45RA+ naive T cells. The source is a human donor in good health. Some libraries in this study had Jurkat cell RNA spiked in.

The chain has TRBV7-2 and TRBJ2-3, with 7 bases that match TRBD2. CDR1 and CDR2 from the germline V gene are SGHTA and FQGNSA. The V gene end was trimmed by 7 bases and the J gene end by 3 bases; junction bases not matched to a gene: 16. CDR3 length: 17 amino acids. The CDR3 is CASKTPSAGPITDTQYF. In nucleotides, the CDR3 is TGTGCCAGCAAAACGCCCTCAGCGGGGCCCATTACAGATACGCAGTATTTT.

The rearrangement links TRBV24-1 to TRBJ2-7; 7 bases line up with TRBD1. The V gene's germline CDR1 is KGHDR and CDR2 SFDVKD. The CDR3 runs 14 residues. V was clipped by 6 bases and J by 4 bases; unmatched bases: 8. The CDR3 loop is CATSPGQSHYEQYF. In nucleotides, the CDR3 is TGTGCCACCAGTCCGGGACAGTCACATTACGAGCAGTACTTC.

This chain uses TRBV9 with TRBJ2-7; tentative D call: TRBD2 (6 bases). Germline loops: CDR1 SGDLS, CDR2 YYNGEE. The CDR3 sequence is 14 residues long. Trimming cost V 4 bases and J 5 bases, with 16 bases left between them. The CDR3 here is CASSQDPGENEQYF. In DNA, the CDR3 is TGTGCCAGCAGCCAGGACCCGGGGGAGAACGAGCAGTACTTC.

The genes are TRBV13 and TRBJ2-3, with D hard to call. In germline, CDR1 is PRHDT, CDR2 FYEKMQ (reference sequence). The V end lost 5 bases, the J end lost 0 bases, and 12 bases lay between the germline ends. The CDR3 is made up of 15 amino acids. CDR3 sequence: CASSRGGLSTDTQYF. CDR3 DNA: TGTGCCAGCAGCCGAGGTGGGTTGAGCACAGATACGCAGTATTTT. The variable domain in full, completed from reference TRBV13 and TRBJ2-3, reads AAGVIQSPRHLIKEKRETATLKCYPIPRHDTVYWYQQGPGQDPQFLISFYEKMQSDKGSIPDRFSAQQFSDYHSELNMSSLELGDSALYFCASSRGGLSTDTQYFGPGTRLTVL.

This clonotype has more than one count but fewer than ten. V and J are TRBV7-9 and TRBJ2-3; D call uncertain. V was clipped by 4 bases and J by 6 bases, with 8 bases between them. Germline values: CDR1 SEHNR, CDR2 FQNEAQ (reference sequence). The CDR3 has 12 amino acids. CDR3 DNA sequence: TGTGCCAGCAGCTCTACAGCGGATACGCAGTATTTT. It encodes CASSSTADTQYF.

Worth noting for this clonotype: A much larger clonotype is one base distant, so this may be a read error. The chain links TRBV5-3 to TRBJ2-5, with D maybe TRBD1 (6 bases). TRBV5-3 is sorted into the ORF group, with uncertain function. This CDR3 is 18 amino acids long. In DNA, the CDR3 is TGTGCCAGCAGCTTCGGTCCAGGGGCAATTGCCGTACGAGAGACCCAGTACTTC. It yields the protein CASSFGPGAIAVRETQYF.

The chain links TRBV25-1 to TRBJ1-1, with D possibly matching TRBD1 (5 bases). Trimming removed 1 base from V and 4 bases from J, with 19 bases in between. The CDR3 covers 17 residues. In germline, CDR1 is MGHDK, CDR2 SYGVNS. CDR3 protein: CASSESTPGSVLTEAFF. The CDR3 coding sequence is TGTGCCAGCAGTGAATCTACGCCAGGGTCGGTCCTCACTGAAGCTTTCTTT.

This clonotype has only a few counts. J is TRBJ2-7 and V is TRBV6-6; D call uncertain. The CDR3 is 13 residues long. Germline V gene data show CDR1 as MNHNY and CDR2 as SVGAGI (reference sequence). The V end was cut by 6 bases, the J end by 4 bases, with 13 bases between. The CDR3 DNA is TGTGCCAGCAGCCCCCTCGACGAGTACGAGCAGTACTTC. Translation: CASSPLDEYEQYF.

This clonotype was counted ten times or more. The chain couples TRBV28 to TRBJ2-3; possibly TRBD2 for D (6 bases). Germline V CDR1 and CDR2: MDHEN, SYDVKM. Trimming pared 5 bases from V and 1 base from J, leaving 16 bases between. This CDR3 is built from 16 residues. This CDR3 reads CASSRPRGTGTDTQYF. The DNA of the CDR3 is TGTGCCAGCAGTCGCCCACGGGGGACTGGCACAGATACGCAGTATTTT.

V is TRBV24-1 and J is TRBJ2-2; D call uncertain. The CDR3 has 12 residues. Trimming stripped 11 bases from V and 4 bases from J, with 10 bases between. Germline assignment: CDR1 KGHDR and CDR2 SFDVKD. CDR3 bases: TGTGCCAGCCAGTGGGGCACCGGGGAGCTGTTTTTT. Protein product: CASQWGTGELFF.

The sample holds one count of this clonotype. The chain uses TRBV7-9 and TRBJ2-5, with D possibly TRBD1 on 6 matching bases. V was cut by 7 bases and J by 4 bases, with 19 bases left in between. Germline V gene sequence: CDR1 SEHNR, CDR2 FQNEAQ (reference sequence). The CDR3 has 15 residues. For the CDR3, the DNA is TGTGCCAGCACCCCTCCCGCGATAGGGGGAGAGACCCAGTACTTC. Residues: CASTPPAIGGETQYF.

This clonotype was detected many times. This chain uses TRBV7-9 with TRBJ2-4; D is undetermined. The germline V gene has CDR1 SEHNR and CDR2 FQNEAQ (reference sequence). The CDR3 extends over 15 amino acids. Trimming took off 4 bases at V and 0 bases at J, with 10 bases between the two ends. The CDR3 sequence is CASSSPSGAKNIQYF. CDR3 nucleotide sequence: TGTGCCAGCAGCTCCCCCTCGGGAGCCAAAAACATTCAGTACTTC.

There are many counts of this clonotype. The V and J genes are TRBV9 and TRBJ2-3; perhaps TRBD2 as D (6 bases). This CDR3 spans 17 amino acids. In germline, CDR1 is SGDLS, CDR2 YYNGEE. Trimming removed 5 bases at V and 1 base at J, with 20 bases between. CDR3 residues: CASSPGATTVGTDTQYF. The CDR3 DNA reads as TGTGCCAGCAGTCCGGGAGCGACGACGGTCGGCACAGATACGCAGTATTTT.

The chain recombines TRBV19 with TRBJ2-7; 7 bases align to TRBD1. Germline V gene sequence: CDR1 LNHDA, CDR2 SQIVND (reference sequence). Losses at the gene ends were 8 bases for V and 4 bases for J; bases not matched to a gene: 8. This CDR3 contains 13 residues. The CDR3 DNA is TGTGCCAGTGGGCCCGGGACAGCATACGAGCAGTACTTC. It encodes CASGPGTAYEQYF.

Note on this clonotype: This may come from a read error, since a much larger clone is one base off. The genes are TRBV7-8 and TRBJ2-1; D possibly corresponds to TRBD1 (6 bases). The CDR3 covers 14 residues. The germline CDR1 and CDR2 sequences are SGHVS and FQNEAQ. CDR3 loop: CVSSPWDTYNEQFF. In nucleotides, the CDR3 is TGTGTCAGCAGCCCTTGGGACACCTACAATGAGCAGTTCTTC.

The CDR3 DNA is TGTGCCAGCAGCTTAGCGGGTGATGGGAGGGCCTCCTACGAGCAGTACTTC. Encoded protein: CASSLAGDGRASYEQYF. This chain connects TRBV11-1 to TRBJ2-7, with 7 bases fitting TRBD2. The CDR3 runs 17 residues. J was trimmed by 0 bases and V by 0 bases; bases with no gene match: 8. CDR1 and CDR2 (germline): SGHAT, FQDESV (reference sequence).

This clonotype was counted ten times or more. The V and J genes are TRBV7-9 and TRBJ1-5; D might be TRBD1 (6 bases). The CDR3 loop spans 14 amino acids. Germline CDR1 reads SEHNR; CDR2 reads FQNEAQ (reference sequence). The V and J ends lost 5 bases and 7 bases respectively, with 15 bases between them. The CDR3 loop reads CASSQQGIGQPQHF. As DNA, the CDR3 is TGTGCCAGCAGCCAGCAGGGGATAGGCCAGCCCCAGCATTTT.

The chain uses TRBV30 and TRBJ2-3; the D is unclear. Trimming removed 1 base at V and 5 bases at J, with 7 bases between. This CDR3 is built from 12 residues. Per the germline V gene, CDR1 is GTSNPN and CDR2 is SVGIG (reference sequence). CDR3 DNA sequence: TGTGCCTGGAGTGCAATAAAAGATACGCAGTATTTT. This translates into CAWSAIKDTQYF.

This clonotype has just a few counts. The chain has TRBV11-2 and TRBJ2-1; D possibly corresponds to TRBD1 (8 bases). CDR1 is SGHAT, CDR2 FQNNGV, per germline. CDR3 size: 16 residues. The V end lost 1 base, the J end lost 8 bases, and 18 bases lay between the germline ends. The CDR3 DNA is TGTGCCAGCAGCTTAGTTGGACAGGGAGGGGACTATGAGCAGTTCTTC. Amino acids: CASSLVGQGGDYEQFF.

With regard to this clonotype: A much larger clonotype is one base distant, so this may be a read error. The V and J genes are TRBV4-3 and TRBJ2-7; D gene ambiguous. Germline V CDR1 and CDR2: LGHNA, YSLEER. The CDR3 is made up of 14 amino acids. V gave up 0 bases and J gave up 3 bases, with 9 bases separating them. Here the CDR3 reads CASSQDQEYYEQYF. The CDR3 DNA is TGCGCCAGCAGCCAAGACCAGGAGTACTACGAGCAGTACTTC.

The DNA for the CDR3 is TGCGCCAGCAGCCAAGACCTGGGACAGCCCTATGGCTACACCTTC. Protein: CASSQDLGQPYGYTF. This chain uses TRBV4-3 with TRBJ1-2; 7 nucleotides agree with TRBD1. CDR1 and CDR2 from the germline V gene are LGHNA and YSLEER. The V gene end was trimmed by 0 bases and the J gene end by 4 bases; junction bases not matched to a gene: 5. The CDR3 covers 15 residues.